These 7 T cell receptor beta chains originate from one sample sequenced in a study of blood T cell repertoires in COVID-19. TCRdb's copy holds only in-frame clones and misses some; the assay was immunoSEQ multiplex PCR. This table holds roughly 75,000 clones, more than 65% found once. The sequencing input was peripheral blood. The source is a man over 45 with acute or convalescent COVID-19.

This clone has just a few counts. The rearrangement links TRBV7-2 to TRBJ2-7, with TRBD1 matching 10 bases. The CDR3 consists of 16 residues. Germline V lookup: CDR1 SGHTA, CDR2 FQGNSA. V shed 4 bases, J shed 3 bases, and the junction held 9 bases outside the gene matches. The CDR3 DNA follows: TGTGCCAGCAGCTCCCCACCGGGACAGGGGAACTACGAGCAGTACTTC. The encoded protein is CASSSPPGQGNYEQYF.

This chain joins TRBV4-3 and TRBJ2-5; tentatively, D is TRBD1 (5 bases). There are 15 residues in the CDR3. Germline assignment: CDR1 LGHNA and CDR2 YSLEER. Trimming took 0 bases from V and 1 from J, leaving 9 bases between them. The CDR3 DNA reads as TGCGCCAGCAGCCAAGATGCAGGGCGCCAAGAGACCCAGTACTTC. Protein sequence: CASSQDAGRQETQYF.

The chain uses TRBV15 and TRBJ2-7; 7 positions match TRBD2. The V gene end was trimmed by 3 bases and the J gene end by 2 bases; junction bases not matched to a gene: 10. This CDR3 is 16 amino acids long. The germline CDR1 and CDR2 sequences are LNHNV and YYDKDF (reference sequence). CDR3 sequence: CATSSRGAGRPYEQYF. The CDR3 DNA reads as TGTGCCACCAGCAGCAGAGGAGCGGGGCGGCCCTACGAGCAGTACTTC.

The CDR3 DNA reads TGTGCCAGCAGCGGGACAGAAAACACTGAAGCTTTCTTT. Translated, it gives CASSGTENTEAFF. The V and J genes are TRBV6-2 or TRBV6-3 and TRBJ1-1; 7 nucleotides align to TRBD1. Trimming removed 6 bases from V and 2 bases from J; junction bases left unmatched: 3. The CDR3 is made up of 13 amino acids. From germline, CDR1 is MNHEY and CDR2 SVGEGT.

This chain connects TRBV6-1 to TRBJ1-5; perhaps TRBD1 as D (6 bases). The germline V and J ends were trimmed by 1 base and 6 bases, with 13 bases remaining between them. There are 15 residues in the CDR3. Germline loops: CDR1 MNHNS, CDR2 SASEGT. The CDR3 DNA is TGTGCCAGCAGTGAAGGGTCCCTCAGGGGTCAGCCCCAGCATTTT. Translating it yields CASSEGSLRGQPQHF.

The chain has TRBV6-5 and TRBJ1-5, with unresolved D. The CDR3 spans 12 residues. Trimming took 6 bases from V and 4 from J, leaving 7 bases between them. Per the germline V gene, CDR1 is MNHEY and CDR2 is SVGAGI. The CDR3 DNA reads as TGTGCCAGCAGCAACAAAAATCAGCCCCAGCATTTT. Its protein is CASSNKNQPQHF.

The V gene is TRBV24-1, the J gene TRBJ2-1, with 7 bases identical to TRBD2. The V and J ends lost 3 bases and 5 bases, in that order; junction bases with no gene match: 3. Germline V gene data show CDR1 as KGHDR and CDR2 as SFDVKD. The CDR3 runs 14 residues. CDR3: CATSDRDYHNEQFF. CDR3 DNA: TGTGCCACCAGTGATCGGGACTATCACAATGAGCAGTTCTTC.